This entry describes one TCR beta chain. What it recognizes is unknown. The CDR3 sequence is 14 residues long. The germline V gene has CDR1 SGHTA and CDR2 FQGNSA. Trimming shortened V by 1 base and J by 6 bases, and 10 bases separated the two germline ends. The data belong to a study of beta chain features in type 1 diabetes. Study-wide background: All samples combined gave under 110,000,000 sorted cells for examination.

The entirety of the isolated RNA underwent reverse transcription, so expressed TCRB transcripts were sequenced. Assay: immunoSEQ multiplex PCR; the TCRdb copy retains only in-frame clones and omits some. The table has some 120,000 clones, roughly 17% seen once; the top ten hold around 2.5%. One heparinised blood draw averaging approximately 100 mL was given by each donor. Without exception, sorted populations had purity beyond 95%. Study-level findings and limits: Whether HLA type affects TCRB rearrangement stayed undetermined in the present work. Shorter TCRB CDR3s, moderately but significantly so, were found in Type 1 diabetes patients in all four CD4+ subsets.

The sample consisted of central memory CD4+ T cells from blood. This TCR was sampled from a young man with type 1 diabetes. This rearrangement joins TRBV7-2 to TRBJ1-5, with D possibly being TRBD1 (6 bases). The CDR3 DNA reads TGTGCCAGCAGCTTAGGGCCAGGGGTTCAGCCCCAGCATTTT. It codes for CASSLGPGVQPQHF. Full variable domain (outside the CDR3, taken from reference TRBV7-2 and TRBJ1-5): GAGVSQSPSNKVTEKGKDVELRCDPISGHTALYWYRQSLGQGLEFLIYFQGNSAPDKSGLPSDRFSAERTGGSVSTLTIQRTQQEDSAVYLCASSLGPGVQPQHFGDGTRLSIL.